This T cell receptor (beta chain) is from a study of control samples from healthy donors and cancer patients. This table comes from immunoSEQ multiplex PCR, and its TCRdb copy is limited to in-frame clones, with some not included. The profile shows about 54,000 clones, 95% to 97% of them singletons. V lost 7 bases and J lost 6; bases outside the gene matches: 8. The germline V gene has CDR1 MNHEY and CDR2 SVGAGI. The CDR3 spans 15 residues. The origin of this receptor is a woman in her thirties in good health. V is TRBV6-5 and J is TRBJ2-2, with 10 nucleotides matching TRBD1. Sequenced sample: blood. CDR3 sequence: CASTGGQGVSGELFF. DNA of the CDR3: TGTGCCAGCACCGGTGGACAGGGGGTCTCCGGGGAGCTGTTTTTT.